Presented here are 2 T cell receptor beta chains from one specimen sequenced in a study of T cell changes during pregnancy in multiple sclerosis (dated by TCRdb to 2018 to 2020). Library preparation employed the immunoSEQ multiplex PCR assay. The immuneACCESS repertoire file appears here via TCRdb, limited to in-frame rearrangements. These files lack a portion of the clones; in checked studies, under half of the deficit traces to unresolved V genes, and the cause of the others is not known. This sample gives around 70,000 clones in total; approximately 91% of them show up just once. Of the sample, roughly 1.5% falls within the top ten clones. The sequenced sample was peripheral blood, obtained in the third trimester of pregnancy. Source of these receptors: a female donor with multiple sclerosis, enrolled in a pregnancy study.

The chain carries TRBV18 and TRBJ1-1; 7 bases are shared with TRBD1. J was trimmed by 3 bases and V by 5 bases; bases with no gene match: 6. This CDR3 is built from 14 residues. Per germline, CDR1 KGHSH and CDR2 LQKENI. The CDR3 region has the DNA TGTGCCAGCTCATCGACAGGGCATGACACTGAAGCTTTCTTT. Translation: CASSSTGHDTEAFF.

The V gene is TRBV5-4, the J gene TRBJ2-5; 7 nucleotides match TRBD2. The CDR3 runs 16 residues. J lost 3 bases, V lost 4 bases, and 12 bases had no gene match. Germline CDR1 is SGHNT and CDR2 is YYREEE (reference sequence). DNA of the CDR3: TGTGCCAGCAGCGGATCCCCGAGGGCGGGGGAAGAGACCCAGTACTTC. Its translation is CASSGSPRAGEETQYF. The whole variable domain, filled in from reference TRBV5-4 and TRBJ2-5, reads ETGVTQSPTHLIKTRGQQVTLRCSSQSGHNTVSWYQQALGQGPQFIFQYYREEENGRGNFPPRFSGLQFPNYSSELNVNALELDDSALYLCASSGSPRAGEETQYFGPGTRLLVL.